This T cell receptor (beta chain) was obtained from a study of T cells in Graves' hyperthyroidism and ophthalmopathy. The study, taken as a whole, reports: Most thyroid clonotypes with frequency above 0.001 were detected in blood. In validation, the model predicted ophthalmopathy. These predictions came a median about 6.5 months before onset.

What was amplified from RNA transcripts were TCR beta CDR3 regions. First-round RT-PCR of the TCR CDR3 relied on the HTBI primer set. One entry per CDR3 protein results from TCRdb running MiXCR on the multiplex PCR reads. The data show 450,000 to 500,000 distinct CDR3 sequences, with about 20% seen just once and 45% to 55% held by the top ten. Germline CDR1 is MNHNS and CDR2 is SASEGT. Trimming cost V 5 bases and J 0 bases, with 20 bases left between them. This CDR3 has 18 amino acids. Points on this clonotype: What it binds is unknown.

With duration under 3 months, ophthalmopathy was active: Clinical Activity Score at least 3, NOSPECS at least 4. Uncontrolled infections, other autoimmune diseases, pregnancy or lactation led to exclusion of patients. This chain links TRBV6-1 with TRBJ2-1, with D possibly being TRBD2 (5 bases). Input material: blood. The source is a woman in her sixties or seventies with Graves' ophthalmopathy. The CDR3 DNA reads TGTGCCAGCAGTTCCAATCCCGGGATTGAAAGCTCCTACAATGAGCAGTTCTTC. Protein sequence: CASSSNPGIESSYNEQFF.